This T cell receptor (beta chain) was sequenced for a study of T cells in Graves' hyperthyroidism and ophthalmopathy. This clonotype was seen at least ten times. Amplified regions were TCR beta CDR3 sequences from RNA transcripts. Researchers ran a first-round RT-PCR on the TCR CDR3 using the HTBI primer set. TCRdb recomputed calls from the multiplex PCR reads with MiXCR, one row per CDR3 protein. The sample consists of 550,000 to 600,000 distinct CDR3 sequences, approximately 44% of them appearing once. The sequencing input was peripheral blood or thyroid tissue (not recorded which). The receptor was isolated from an adult woman with Graves' disease, either hyperthyroidism or ophthalmopathy (not recorded which).

CDR3 protein: CASSRTGMLTEAFF. The CDR3 region has the DNA TGTGCCAGCAGCCGGACAGGGATGCTCACTGAAGCTTTCTTT. The chain carries TRBV12-3 or TRBV12-4 and TRBJ1-1; TRBD1 agrees at 8 bases. This CDR3 contains 14 residues. The J segment lost 4 bases and the V segment lost 6 bases, leaving 7 bases of the junction unmatched.